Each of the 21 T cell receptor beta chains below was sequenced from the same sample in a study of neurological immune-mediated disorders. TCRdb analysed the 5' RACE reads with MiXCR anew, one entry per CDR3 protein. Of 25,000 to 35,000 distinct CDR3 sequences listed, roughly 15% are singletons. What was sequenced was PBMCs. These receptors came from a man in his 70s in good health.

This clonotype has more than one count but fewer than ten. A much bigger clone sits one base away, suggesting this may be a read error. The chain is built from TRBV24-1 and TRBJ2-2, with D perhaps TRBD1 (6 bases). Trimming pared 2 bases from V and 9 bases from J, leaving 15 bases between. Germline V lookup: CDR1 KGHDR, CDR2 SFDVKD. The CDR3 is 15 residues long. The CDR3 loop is CATSDWGTTTWELFF. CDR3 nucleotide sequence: TGTGCCACCAGTGATTGGGGGACAACTACCTGGGAGCTGTTTTTT.

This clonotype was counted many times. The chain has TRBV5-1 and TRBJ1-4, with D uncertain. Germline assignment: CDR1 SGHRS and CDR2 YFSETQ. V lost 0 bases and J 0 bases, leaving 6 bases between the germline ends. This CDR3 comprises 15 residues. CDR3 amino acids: CASSLALTTNEKLFF. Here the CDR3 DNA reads TGCGCCAGCAGCTTGGCCCTGACAACTAATGAAAAACTGTTTTTT.

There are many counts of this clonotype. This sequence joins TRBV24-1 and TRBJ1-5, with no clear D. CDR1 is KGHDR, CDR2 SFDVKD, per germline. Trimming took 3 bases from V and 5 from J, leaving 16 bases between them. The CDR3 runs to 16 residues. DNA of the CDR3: TGTGCCACCAGTGATATGCGGGCCAGGCCGCATCAGCCCCAGCATTTT. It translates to CATSDMRARPHQPQHF.

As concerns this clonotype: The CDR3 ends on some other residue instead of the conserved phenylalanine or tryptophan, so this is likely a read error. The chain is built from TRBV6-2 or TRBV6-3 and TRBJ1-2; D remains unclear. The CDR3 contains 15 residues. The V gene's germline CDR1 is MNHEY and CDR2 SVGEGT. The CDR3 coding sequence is TGTGTCAGCAGTTATCCGCCCGACAAACCCTATGGCTACACCTAC. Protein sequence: CVSSYPPDKPYGYTY.

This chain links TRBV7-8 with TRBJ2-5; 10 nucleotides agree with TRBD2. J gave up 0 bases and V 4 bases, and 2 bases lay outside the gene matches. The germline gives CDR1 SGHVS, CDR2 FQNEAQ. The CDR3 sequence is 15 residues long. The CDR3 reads CASSSSGGNQETQYF. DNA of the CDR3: TGTGCCAGCAGCTCTAGCGGGGGTAACCAAGAGACCCAGTACTTC. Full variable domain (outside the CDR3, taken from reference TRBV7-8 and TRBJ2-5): GAGVSQSPRYKVAKRGQDVALRCDPISGHVSLFWYQQALGQGPEFLTYFQNEAQLDKSGLPSDRFFAERPEGSVSTLKIQRTQQEDSAVYLCASSSSGGNQETQYFGPGTRLLVL.

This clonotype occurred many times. Here the CDR3 reads CASSLLPGVNQPQHF. The DNA for the CDR3 is TGCGCCAGCAGCTTGCTCCCAGGCGTCAATCAGCCCCAGCATTTT. This chain uses TRBV5-1 with TRBJ1-5, with D unresolved. The ends were cut back, 1 base at V and 3 bases at J, with 11 bases in the middle. The CDR3 sequence is 15 residues long. Germline lookup yields CDR1 SGHRS and CDR2 YFSETQ.

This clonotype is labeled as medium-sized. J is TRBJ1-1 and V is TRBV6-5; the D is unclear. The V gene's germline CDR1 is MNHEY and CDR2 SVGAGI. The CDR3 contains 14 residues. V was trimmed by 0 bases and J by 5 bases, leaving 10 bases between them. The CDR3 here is CASSYSIDRTEAFF. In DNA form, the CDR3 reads TGTGCCAGCAGTTACTCGATCGATCGAACTGAAGCTTTCTTT.

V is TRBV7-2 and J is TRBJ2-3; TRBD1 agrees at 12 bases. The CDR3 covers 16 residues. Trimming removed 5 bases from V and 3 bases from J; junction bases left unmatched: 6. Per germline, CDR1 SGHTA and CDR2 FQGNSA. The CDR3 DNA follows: TGTGCCAGCAGCCCCCGGGACAGGGGGCCTACAGATACGCAGTATTTT. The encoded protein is CASSPRDRGPTDTQYF.

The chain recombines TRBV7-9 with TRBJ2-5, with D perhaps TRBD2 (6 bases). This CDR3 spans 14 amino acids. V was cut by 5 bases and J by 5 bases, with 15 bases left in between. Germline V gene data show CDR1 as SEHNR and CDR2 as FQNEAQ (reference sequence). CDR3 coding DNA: TGTGCCAGCAGCCCACAAACGGGAGCCGAGACCCAGTACTTC. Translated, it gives CASSPQTGAETQYF.

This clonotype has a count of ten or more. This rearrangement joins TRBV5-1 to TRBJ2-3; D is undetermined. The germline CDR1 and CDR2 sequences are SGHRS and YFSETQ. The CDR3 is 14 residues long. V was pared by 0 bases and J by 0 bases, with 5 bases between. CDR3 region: CASSLAESTDTQYF. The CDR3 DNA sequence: TGCGCCAGCAGCTTGGCAGAGAGCACAGATACGCAGTATTTT.

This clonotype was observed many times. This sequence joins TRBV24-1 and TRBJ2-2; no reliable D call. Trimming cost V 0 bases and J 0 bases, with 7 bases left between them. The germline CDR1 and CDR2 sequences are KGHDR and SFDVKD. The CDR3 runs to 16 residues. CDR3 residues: CATSDLPRSNTGELFF. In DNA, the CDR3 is TGTGCCACCAGTGATTTGCCCAGATCGAACACCGGGGAGCTGTTTTTT.

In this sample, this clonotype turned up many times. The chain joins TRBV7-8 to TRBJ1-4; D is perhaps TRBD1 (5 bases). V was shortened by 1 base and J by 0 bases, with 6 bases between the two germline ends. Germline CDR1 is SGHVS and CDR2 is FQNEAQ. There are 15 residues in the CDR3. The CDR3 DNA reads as TGTGCCAGCAGCTTAGTAGGGGCAACTAATGAAAAACTGTTTTTT. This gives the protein CASSLVGATNEKLFF.

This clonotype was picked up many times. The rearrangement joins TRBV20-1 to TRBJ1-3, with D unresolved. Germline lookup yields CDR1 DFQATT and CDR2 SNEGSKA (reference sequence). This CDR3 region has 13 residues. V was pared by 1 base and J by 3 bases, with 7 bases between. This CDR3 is CSARGVDGNTIYF. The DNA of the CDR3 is TGCAGTGCTAGAGGGGTTGATGGAAACACCATATATTTT.

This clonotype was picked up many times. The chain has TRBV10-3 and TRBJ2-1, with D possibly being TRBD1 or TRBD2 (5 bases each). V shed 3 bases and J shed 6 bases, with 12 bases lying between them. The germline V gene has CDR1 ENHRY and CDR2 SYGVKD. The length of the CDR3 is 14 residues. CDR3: CAISEEGRGNEQFF. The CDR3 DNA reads TGTGCCATCAGTGAAGAGGGACGGGGCAATGAGCAGTTCTTC.

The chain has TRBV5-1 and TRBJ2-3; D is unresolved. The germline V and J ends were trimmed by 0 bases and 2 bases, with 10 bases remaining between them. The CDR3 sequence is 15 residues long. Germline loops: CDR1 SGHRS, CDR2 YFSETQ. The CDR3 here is CASSLAGSFTDTQYF. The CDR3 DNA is TGCGCCAGCAGCTTGGCCGGTAGCTTCACAGATACGCAGTATTTT. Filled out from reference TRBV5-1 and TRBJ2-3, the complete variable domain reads KAGVTQTPRYLIKTRGQQVTLSCSPISGHRSVSWYQQTPGQGLQFLFEYFSETQRNKGNFPGRFSGRQFSNSRSEMNVSTLELGDSALYLCASSLAGSFTDTQYFGPGTRLTVL.

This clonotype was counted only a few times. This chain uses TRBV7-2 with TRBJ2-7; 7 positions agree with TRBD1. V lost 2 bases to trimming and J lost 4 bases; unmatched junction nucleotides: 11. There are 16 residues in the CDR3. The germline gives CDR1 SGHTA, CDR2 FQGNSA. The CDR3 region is CASSLTSGTASYEQYF. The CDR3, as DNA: TGTGCCAGCAGCTTAACATCCGGGACAGCGAGTTACGAGCAGTACTTC.

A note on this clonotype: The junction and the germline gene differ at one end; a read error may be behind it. CDR3 protein: CSSGGTGATRNQPHHF. The CDR3, as DNA: TGTTCCAGCGGGGGGACAGGGGCCACGAGAAATCAGCCCCATCATTTT. This sequence joins TRBV2 and TRBJ1-5; TRBD1 matches at 10 bases. Germline V gene sequence: CDR1 SNHLY, CDR2 FYNNEI. This CDR3 spans 16 amino acids.

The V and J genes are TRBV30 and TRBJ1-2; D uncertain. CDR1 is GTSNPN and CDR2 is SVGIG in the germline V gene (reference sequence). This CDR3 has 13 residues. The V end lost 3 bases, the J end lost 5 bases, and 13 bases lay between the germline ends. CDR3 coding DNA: TGTGCCTGGAGGACCGCGATTCTATATGGCTACACCTTC. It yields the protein CAWRTAILYGYTF.

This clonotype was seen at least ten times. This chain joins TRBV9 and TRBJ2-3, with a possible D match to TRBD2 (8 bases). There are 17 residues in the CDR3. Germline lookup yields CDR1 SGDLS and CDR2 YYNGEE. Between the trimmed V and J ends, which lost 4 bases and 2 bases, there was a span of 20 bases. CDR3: CASSPGGQGVNTDTQYF. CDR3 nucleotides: TGTGCCAGCAGCCCGGGGGGGCAGGGGGTAAACACAGATACGCAGTATTTT.

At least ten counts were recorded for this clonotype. The CDR3 here is CASSLMGSGVTSYEQYF. The CDR3, as DNA: TGTGCCAGCAGTTTAATGGGTAGCGGGGTGACCTCCTACGAGCAGTACTTC. The rearrangement links TRBV28 to TRBJ2-7, with 8 nucleotides matching TRBD2. Germline loops: CDR1 MDHEN, CDR2 SYDVKM. The CDR3 spans 17 residues. V lost 2 bases and J lost 0; bases outside the gene matches: 9.

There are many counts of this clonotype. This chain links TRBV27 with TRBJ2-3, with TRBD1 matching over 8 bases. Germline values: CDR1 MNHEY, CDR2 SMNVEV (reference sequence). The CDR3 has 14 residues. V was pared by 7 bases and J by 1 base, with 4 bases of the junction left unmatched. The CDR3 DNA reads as TGTGCCAGCACCGACAGGGGTGGCACAGATACGCAGTATTTT. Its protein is CASTDRGGTDTQYF.